This T cell receptor beta chain was documented in a study of blood T cell repertoires in COVID-19. As handled by the study authors: Amplification of reference gene primers provided the estimated nucleated cell counts. Here immunoSEQ multiplex PCR was the method, and the copy in TCRdb shows in-frame clones only, minus some. The D gene and trimming were derived from the DNA, and the V and J assignments and clone size from that table. The table records about 340,000 clones, approximately 86% of them present only once. The material sequenced was peripheral blood. The sequence was obtained from a woman aged 55-69 years with COVID-19, enrolled during active disease.

The CDR3 DNA is TGTGCCAGCAGCTCTATACAGGGGGCACCCTACAATGAGCAGTTCTTC. Translated: CASSSIQGAPYNEQFF. V usage is TRBV7-6 and J usage is TRBJ2-1; 9 bases agree with TRBD1. The length of the CDR3 is 16 residues. Germline V CDR1 and CDR2: SGHVS, FNYEAQ. V trimming: 4 bases; J trimming: 2 bases; junction bases outside the gene matches: 6.